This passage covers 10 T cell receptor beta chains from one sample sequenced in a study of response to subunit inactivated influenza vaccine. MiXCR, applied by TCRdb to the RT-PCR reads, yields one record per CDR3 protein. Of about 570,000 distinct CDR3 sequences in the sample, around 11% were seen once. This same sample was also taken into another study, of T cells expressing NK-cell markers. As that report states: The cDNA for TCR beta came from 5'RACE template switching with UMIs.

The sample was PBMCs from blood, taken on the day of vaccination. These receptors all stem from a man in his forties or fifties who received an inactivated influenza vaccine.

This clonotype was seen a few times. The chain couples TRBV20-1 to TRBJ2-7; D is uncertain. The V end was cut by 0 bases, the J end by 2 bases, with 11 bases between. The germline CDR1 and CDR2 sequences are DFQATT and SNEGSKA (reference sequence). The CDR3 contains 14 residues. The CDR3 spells CSARDYHSPYEQYF. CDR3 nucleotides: TGCAGTGCTAGAGATTACCACAGCCCCTACGAGCAGTACTTC.

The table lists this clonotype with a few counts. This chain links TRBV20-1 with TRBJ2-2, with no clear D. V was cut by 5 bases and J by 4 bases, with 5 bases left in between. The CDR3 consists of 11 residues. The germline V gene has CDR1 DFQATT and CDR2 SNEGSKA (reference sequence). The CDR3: CSALITGELFF. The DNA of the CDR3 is TGCAGTGCTTTAATCACCGGGGAGCTGTTTTTT.

CDR3 amino acids: CASSLGQEANYGYTF. The CDR3 bases are TGTGCCAGCAGCCTTGGACAGGAAGCTAACTATGGCTACACCTTC. This chain uses TRBV6-1 with TRBJ1-2; 7 bases align to TRBD1. The CDR3 has 15 residues. Germline V CDR1 and CDR2: MNHNS, SASEGT. J gave up 0 bases and V 6 bases, and 7 bases lay outside the gene matches.

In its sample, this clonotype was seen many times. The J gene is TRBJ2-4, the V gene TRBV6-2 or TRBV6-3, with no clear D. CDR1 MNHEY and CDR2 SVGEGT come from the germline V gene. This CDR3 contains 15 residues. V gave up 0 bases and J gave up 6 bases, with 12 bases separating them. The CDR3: CASSYSNLGRNIQYF. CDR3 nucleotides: TGTGCCAGCAGTTACTCGAATTTGGGCCGAAACATTCAGTACTTC.

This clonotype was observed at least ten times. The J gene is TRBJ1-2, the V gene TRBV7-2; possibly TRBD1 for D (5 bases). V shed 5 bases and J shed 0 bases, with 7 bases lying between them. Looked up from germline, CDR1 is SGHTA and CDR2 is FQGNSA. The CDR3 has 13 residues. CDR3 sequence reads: CASSPDTNYGYTF. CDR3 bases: TGTGCCAGCAGCCCGGACACTAACTATGGCTACACCTTC.

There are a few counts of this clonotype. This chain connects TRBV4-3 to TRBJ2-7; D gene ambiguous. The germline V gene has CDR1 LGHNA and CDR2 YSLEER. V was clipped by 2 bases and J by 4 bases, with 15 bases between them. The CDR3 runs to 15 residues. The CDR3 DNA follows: TGCGCCAGCAGCCAATCCCGCCTGGTCTCTTACGAGCAGTACTTC. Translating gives CASSQSRLVSYEQYF.

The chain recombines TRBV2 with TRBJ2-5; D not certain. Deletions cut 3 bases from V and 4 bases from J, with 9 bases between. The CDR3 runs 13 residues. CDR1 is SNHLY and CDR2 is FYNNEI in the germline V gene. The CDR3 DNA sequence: TGTGCCAGCAGTGATCTCATTCTAGAGACCCAGTACTTC. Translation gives CASSDLILETQYF.

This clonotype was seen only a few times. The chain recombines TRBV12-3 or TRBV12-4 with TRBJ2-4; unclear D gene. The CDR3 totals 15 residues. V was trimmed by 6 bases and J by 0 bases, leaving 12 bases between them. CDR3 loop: CASSRRALAKNIQYF. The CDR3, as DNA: TGTGCCAGCAGCAGACGGGCCCTAGCCAAAAACATTCAGTACTTC.

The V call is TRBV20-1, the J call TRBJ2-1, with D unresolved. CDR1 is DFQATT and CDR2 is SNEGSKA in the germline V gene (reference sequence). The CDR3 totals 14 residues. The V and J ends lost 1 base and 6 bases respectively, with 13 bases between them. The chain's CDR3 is CSARARIGGNEQFF. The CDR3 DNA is TGCAGTGCTAGAGCTAGAATTGGTGGCAATGAGCAGTTCTTC.

As DNA, the CDR3 is TGTGCCAGCAGCTTCCCTGGGACCTCACGGGAGACCCAGTACTTC. This codes for CASSFPGTSRETQYF. This rearrangement joins TRBV7-2 to TRBJ2-5; the D call may be TRBD1 or TRBD2 (5 bases each). Germline V gene lookup returns CDR1 SGHTA and CDR2 FQGNSA. V was trimmed by 3 bases and J by 5 bases, leaving 16 bases between them. The CDR3 spans 15 residues.